Below, one T cell receptor beta chain is given with its context. The data stem from a study of blood T cells in healthy people across ages. A second PCR of roughly 7 to 11 cycles used a sample-barcoded 5' primer and a J-beta primer mix. Every single cDNA molecule received a tag from a template-switch adaptor with 12 random nucleotides. Via MiXCR, TCRdb re-called the 5' RACE reads, giving one row per CDR3 protein. The repertoire holds 600,000 or so distinct CDR3 sequences, approximately 30% seen once, with approximately 14% in the top ten. This CDR3 region has 15 residues. Per germline, CDR1 MGHRA and CDR2 YSYEKL.

The chain combines TRBV4-1 with TRBJ2-4; D gene unclear. Judging by the DNA end, TRBJ2-7 fits better; the J call may be wrong. This receptor was obtained from a woman of 80 years or more in good health. The sample was blood. The CDR3 nucleotides are TGCGCCAGCAGCCAAGGGTTGGGCGGCTCCTACGAGCAGTACTTC. This sequence encodes CASSQGLGGSYEQYF.